This T cell receptor beta chain is drawn from a study of T cells in Graves' hyperthyroidism and ophthalmopathy. Study summary: Peripheral blood was secured at the point of initial diagnosis, before any treatment. Study results and limitations: Blood shared most expanded thyroid clonotypes above 0.001. Ophthalmopathy was separated from stable hyperthyroidism by a 13 V-J model.

Clinical symptoms, serum thyroxine, TRAb, thyroid ultrasound and orbital computed tomography established diagnosis. The TCR beta CDR3 regions underwent amplification using RNA transcripts as the source. In the first-round RT-PCR of the TCR CDR3, the HTBI primer set was used. TCRdb re-analysed the multiplex PCR reads in MiXCR, keeping a single row per CDR3 protein. The data contain over 300,000 distinct CDR3 sequences, around 14% of them singletons. Trimming took 10 bases from V and 4 from J, leaving 14 bases between them. Per germline, CDR1 LNHDA and CDR2 SQIVND (reference sequence). The CDR3 runs to 14 residues. With respect to this clonotype: The antigen remains unidentified.

The receptor comes from a woman aged 60-75 years with Graves' hyperthyroidism. The V and J genes are TRBV19 and TRBJ2-6, with D possibly matching TRBD2 (6 bases). Specimen: blood. The CDR3 spells CATPLRDGANVLTF. The CDR3, as DNA: TGTGCCACCCCCCTGCGGGACGGGGCCAACGTCCTGACTTTC.